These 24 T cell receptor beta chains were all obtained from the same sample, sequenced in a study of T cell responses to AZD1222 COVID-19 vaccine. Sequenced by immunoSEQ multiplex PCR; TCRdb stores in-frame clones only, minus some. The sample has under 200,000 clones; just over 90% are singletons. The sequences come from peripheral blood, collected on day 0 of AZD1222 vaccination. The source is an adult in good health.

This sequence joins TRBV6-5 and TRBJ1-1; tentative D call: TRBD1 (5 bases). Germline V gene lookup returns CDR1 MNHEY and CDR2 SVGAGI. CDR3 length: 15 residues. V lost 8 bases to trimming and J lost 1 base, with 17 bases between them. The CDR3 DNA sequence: TGTGCCAGCTCGCCGGGGGAGTCAGGGAACACTGAAGCTTTCTTT. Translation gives CASSPGESGNTEAFF.

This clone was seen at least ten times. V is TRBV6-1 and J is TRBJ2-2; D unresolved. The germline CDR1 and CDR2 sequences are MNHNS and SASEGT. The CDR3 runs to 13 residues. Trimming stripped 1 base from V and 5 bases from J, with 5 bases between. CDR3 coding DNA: TGTGCCAGCAGTGAAGTCGAGACCGGGGAGCTGTTTTTT. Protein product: CASSEVETGELFF.

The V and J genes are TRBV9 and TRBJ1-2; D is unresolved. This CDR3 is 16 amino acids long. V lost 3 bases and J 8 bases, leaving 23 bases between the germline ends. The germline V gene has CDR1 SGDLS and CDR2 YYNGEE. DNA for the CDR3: TGTGCCAGCAGCGGGAGTCGAGCCTGGGGAGCGGAGGGCTACACCTTC. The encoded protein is CASSGSRAWGAEGYTF.

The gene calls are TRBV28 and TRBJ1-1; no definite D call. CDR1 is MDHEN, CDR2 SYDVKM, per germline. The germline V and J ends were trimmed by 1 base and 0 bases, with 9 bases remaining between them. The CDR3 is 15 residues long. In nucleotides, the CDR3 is TGTGCCAGCAGTTTATTAGGACGTATGAACACTGAAGCTTTCTTT. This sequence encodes CASSLLGRMNTEAFF.

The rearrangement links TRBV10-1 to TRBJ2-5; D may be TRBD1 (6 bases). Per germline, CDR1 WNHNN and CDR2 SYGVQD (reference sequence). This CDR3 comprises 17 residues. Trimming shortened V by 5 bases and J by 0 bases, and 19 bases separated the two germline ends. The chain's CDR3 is CASSYRDGRWNQETQYF. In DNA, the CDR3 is TGCGCCAGCAGTTACAGGGATGGTAGGTGGAACCAAGAGACCCAGTACTTC.

CDR3 nucleotides: TGTGCCAGTAGCGGGGGGTCTATGAACACCGGGGAGCTGTTTTTT. Residues: CASSGGSMNTGELFF. The chain combines TRBV19 with TRBJ2-2; 7 nucleotides align to TRBD2. V gave up 6 bases and J gave up 1 base; unmatched junction bases: 5. Germline V CDR1 and CDR2: LNHDA, SQIVND (reference sequence). The CDR3 contains 15 residues.

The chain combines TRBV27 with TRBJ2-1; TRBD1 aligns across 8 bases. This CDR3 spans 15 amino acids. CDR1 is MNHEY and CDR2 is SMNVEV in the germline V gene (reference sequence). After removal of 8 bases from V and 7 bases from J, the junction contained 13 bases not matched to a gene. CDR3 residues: CASLSAGQGWNEQFF. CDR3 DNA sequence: TGTGCCAGCCTATCTGCCGGACAGGGTTGGAATGAGCAGTTCTTC.

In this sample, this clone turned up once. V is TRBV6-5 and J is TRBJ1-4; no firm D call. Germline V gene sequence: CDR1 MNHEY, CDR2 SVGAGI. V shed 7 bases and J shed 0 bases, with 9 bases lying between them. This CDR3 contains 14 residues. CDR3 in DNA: TGTGCCAGCACCGTCAGTGCAACTAATGAAAAACTGTTTTTT. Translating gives CASTVSATNEKLFF.

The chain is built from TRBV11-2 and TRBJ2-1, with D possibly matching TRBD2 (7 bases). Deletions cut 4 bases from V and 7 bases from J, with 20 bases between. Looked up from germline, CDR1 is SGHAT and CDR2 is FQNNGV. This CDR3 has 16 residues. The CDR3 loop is CASSSALGGAGNEQFF. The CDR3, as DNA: TGTGCCAGCAGCTCAGCCTTAGGGGGGGCCGGTAATGAGCAGTTCTTC.

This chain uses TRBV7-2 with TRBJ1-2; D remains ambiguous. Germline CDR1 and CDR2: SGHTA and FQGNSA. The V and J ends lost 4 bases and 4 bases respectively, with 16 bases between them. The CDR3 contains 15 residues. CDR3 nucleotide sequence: TGTGCCAGCAGCTCCGGACCCTTAGGGAGCTATGGCTACACCTTC. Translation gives CASSSGPLGSYGYTF. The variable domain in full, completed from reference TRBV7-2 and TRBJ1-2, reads GAGVSQSPSNKVTEKGKDVELRCDPISGHTALYWYRQSLGQGLEFLIYFQGNSAPDKSGLPSDRFSAERTGGSVSTLTIQRTQQEDSAVYLCASSSGPLGSYGYTFGSGTRLTVV.

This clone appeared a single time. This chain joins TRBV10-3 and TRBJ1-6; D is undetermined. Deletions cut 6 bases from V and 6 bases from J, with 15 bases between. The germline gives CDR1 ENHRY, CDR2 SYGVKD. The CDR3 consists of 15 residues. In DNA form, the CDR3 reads TGTGCCATCAGGATGGATGGCCTGCCTAATTCACCCCTCCACTTT. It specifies CAIRMDGLPNSPLHF.

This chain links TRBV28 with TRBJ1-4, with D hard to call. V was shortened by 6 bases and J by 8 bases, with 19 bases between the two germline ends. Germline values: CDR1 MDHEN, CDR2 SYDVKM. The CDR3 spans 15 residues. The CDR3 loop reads CASSSTWRVGEKLFF. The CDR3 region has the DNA TGTGCCAGCAGCTCCACATGGCGGGTAGGAGAAAAACTGTTTTTT.

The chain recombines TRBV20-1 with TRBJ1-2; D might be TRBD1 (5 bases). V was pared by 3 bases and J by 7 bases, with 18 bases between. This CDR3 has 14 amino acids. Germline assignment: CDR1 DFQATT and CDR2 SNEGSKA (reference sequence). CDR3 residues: CSASSRSVGLGYTF. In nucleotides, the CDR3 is TGCAGTGCTAGTAGCAGGTCGGTGGGGCTTGGCTACACCTTC.

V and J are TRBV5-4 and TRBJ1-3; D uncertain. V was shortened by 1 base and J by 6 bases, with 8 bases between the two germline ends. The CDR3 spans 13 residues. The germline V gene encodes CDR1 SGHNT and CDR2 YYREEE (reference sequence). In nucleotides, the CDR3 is TGTGCCAGCAGCTTGAGCGAGGCAAACACCATATATTTT. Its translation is CASSLSEANTIYF.

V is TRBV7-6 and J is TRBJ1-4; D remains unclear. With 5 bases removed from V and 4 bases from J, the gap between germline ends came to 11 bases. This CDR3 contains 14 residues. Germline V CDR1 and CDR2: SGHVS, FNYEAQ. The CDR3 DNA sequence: TGTGCCAGCAGCATTGGGGAAAATAATGAAAAACTGTTTTTT. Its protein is CASSIGENNEKLFF.

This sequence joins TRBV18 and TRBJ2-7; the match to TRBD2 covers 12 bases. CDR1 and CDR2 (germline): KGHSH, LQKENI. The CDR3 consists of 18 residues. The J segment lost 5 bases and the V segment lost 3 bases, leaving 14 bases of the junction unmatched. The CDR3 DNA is TGTGCCAGCTCACCTACTAGCGGGGGGCTCGGCGTGGGTAACGAGCAGTACTTC. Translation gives CASSPTSGGLGVGNEQYF.

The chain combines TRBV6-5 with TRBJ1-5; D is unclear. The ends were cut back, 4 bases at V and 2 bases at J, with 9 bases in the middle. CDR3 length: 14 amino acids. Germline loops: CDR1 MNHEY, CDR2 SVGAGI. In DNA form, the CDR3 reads TGTGCCAGCAGTTCCAATAGGGGCAATCAGCCCCAGCATTTT. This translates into CASSSNRGNQPQHF.

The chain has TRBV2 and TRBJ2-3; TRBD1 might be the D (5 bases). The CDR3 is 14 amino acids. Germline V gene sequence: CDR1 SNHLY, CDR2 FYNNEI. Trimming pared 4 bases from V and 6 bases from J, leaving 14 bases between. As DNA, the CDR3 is TGTGCCAGCAGTGGATCGGCAGGGATGGATACGCAGTATTTT. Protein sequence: CASSGSAGMDTQYF.

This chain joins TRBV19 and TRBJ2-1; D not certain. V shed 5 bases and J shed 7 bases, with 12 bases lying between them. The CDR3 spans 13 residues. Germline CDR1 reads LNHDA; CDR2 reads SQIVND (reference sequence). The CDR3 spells CASSPSGVNEQFF. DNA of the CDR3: TGTGCCAGTAGTCCATCGGGCGTTAATGAGCAGTTCTTC.

This CDR3 is CASSPRGQGSTDTQYF. The CDR3 DNA sequence: TGTGCCAGCAGCCCACGGGGGCAGGGAAGCACAGATACGCAGTATTTT. This chain links TRBV7-3 with TRBJ2-3; D possibly uses TRBD1 or TRBD2 (6 bases each). CDR1 and CDR2 from the germline V gene are SGHTA and FQGTGA. The CDR3 runs 16 residues. Trimming took off 5 bases at V and 0 bases at J, with 15 bases between the two ends. Based on the CDR3 plus reference TRBV7-3 and TRBJ2-3, the full variable domain is GAGVSQTPSNKVTEKGKYVELRCDPISGHTALYWYRQSLGQGPEFLIYFQGTGAADDSGLPNDRFFAVRPEGSVSTLKIQRTERGDSAVYLCASSPRGQGSTDTQYFGPGTRLTVL.

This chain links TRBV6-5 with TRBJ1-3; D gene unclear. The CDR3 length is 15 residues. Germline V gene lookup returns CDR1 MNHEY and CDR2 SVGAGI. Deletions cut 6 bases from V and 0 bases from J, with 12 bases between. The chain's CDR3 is CASRPRGPSGNTIYF. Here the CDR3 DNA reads TGTGCCAGCAGGCCTCGAGGGCCCTCTGGAAACACCATATATTTT.

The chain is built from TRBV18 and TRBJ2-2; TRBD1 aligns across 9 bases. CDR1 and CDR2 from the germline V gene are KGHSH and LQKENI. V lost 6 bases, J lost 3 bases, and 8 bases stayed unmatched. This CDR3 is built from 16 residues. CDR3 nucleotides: TGTGCCAGCTCGCGGACGGGACAGGGCTACACCGGGGAGCTGTTTTTT. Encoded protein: CASSRTGQGYTGELFF.

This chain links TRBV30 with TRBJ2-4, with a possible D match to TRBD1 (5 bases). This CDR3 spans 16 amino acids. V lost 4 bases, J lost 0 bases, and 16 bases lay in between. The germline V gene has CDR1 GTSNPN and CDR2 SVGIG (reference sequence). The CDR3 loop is CAWNPRQGKAKNIQYF. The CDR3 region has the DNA TGTGCCTGGAACCCCCGGCAGGGAAAAGCCAAAAACATTCAGTACTTC.

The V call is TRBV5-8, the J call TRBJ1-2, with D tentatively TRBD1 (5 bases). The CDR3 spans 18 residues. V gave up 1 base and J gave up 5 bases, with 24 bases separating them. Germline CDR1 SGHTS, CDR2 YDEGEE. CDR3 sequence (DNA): TGTGCCAGCAGCTTGCCCCGAACCGGGACGGTCGAATTATATGGCTACACCTTC. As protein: CASSLPRTGTVELYGYTF.